This T cell receptor (beta chain) was profiled in a study of T cell responses to AZD1222 COVID-19 vaccine. Looking at the study overall: Pooled in the analysis were second doses at about 4 or about 12 weeks. Study results and caveats: White British ancestry dominated among donors, who included more females, and clonal diversity was possibly underestimated.

TCRdb's copy holds only in-frame clones and misses some; the assay was immunoSEQ multiplex PCR. The repertoire holds approximately 110,000 clones, with about 90% as singletons. On this clone: Its antigen is undetermined.

The CDR3 contains 15 residues. Germline CDR1 reads MRHNA; CDR2 reads SNTAGT. V lost 4 bases and J lost 2, with 12 bases in between. The clonotype comes from an adult in good health. The source material was peripheral blood, sampled on day 0 of AZD1222 vaccination. The J gene is TRBJ1-5, the V gene TRBV6-4; tentative D call: TRBD1 (6 bases). The DNA of the CDR3 is TGTGCCAGCAGTGGGGGGCGTTTTGGCAATCAGCCCCAGCATTTT. Its translation is CASSGGRFGNQPQHF.